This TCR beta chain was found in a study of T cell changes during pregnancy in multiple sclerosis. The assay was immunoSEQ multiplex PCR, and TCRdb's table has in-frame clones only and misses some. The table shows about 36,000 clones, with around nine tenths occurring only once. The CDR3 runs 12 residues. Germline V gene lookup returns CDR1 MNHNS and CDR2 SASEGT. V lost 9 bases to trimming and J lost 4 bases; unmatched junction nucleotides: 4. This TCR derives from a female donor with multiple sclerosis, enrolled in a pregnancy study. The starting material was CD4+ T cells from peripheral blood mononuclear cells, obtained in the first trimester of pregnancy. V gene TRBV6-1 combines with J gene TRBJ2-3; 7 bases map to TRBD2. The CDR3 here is CASRREPDTQYF. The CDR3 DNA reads TGTGCCAGTCGGCGGGAGCCAGATACGCAGTATTTT.